The sequence of this T cell receptor beta chain was determined in a study of cytomegalovirus exposure and HLA in healthy donors (TCRdb year 2017). Turning to the overall study: An earlier analysis of several hundred of the donors reported roughly 300 Gb of sequence data and about 100 million unique TCR beta sequences from some 180 million T cells. To decide whether each TCR beta V gene segment behaved as functional or pseudogenic, an earlier analysis of several hundred of the donors relied on high-throughput TCR beta sequencing. Roughly five DR-DQ haplotypes were handled as single units for association and clustering, since linkage in the cohort was strong. Among the roughly 410 genotyped donors, more than 70% belonged to the genetic ancestry cluster associated with self-reported Caucasian donors. A separate validation cohort of roughly 130 different subjects was used in addition to the roughly 640-subject first cohort. A later analysis re-analyzed previously published TCR beta repertoires from 650 to 800 donors and added high-resolution HLA genotyping to study TCR occurrence patterns. Both class I and class II loci were covered by HLA typing, at four-digit resolution. To predict cytomegalovirus infection status, the study brought together high-throughput TCR immunosequencing, statistical association of individual TCRs with disease status, and machine learning. An early release that covered some 640 HLA-typed donors contained approximately 320 gigabases of sequencing data and some 87 million unique TCR sequences. Every repertoire in the discovery cohort had been generated on one and the same sequencing platform. The later analysis used no new phenotypic data to find candidate immune exposures, relying instead on TCR beta sequences and their occurrence across donors. Alongside the repertoire data, information on donor age, sex, ethnicity and CMV serostatus was compiled. The study was designed to test whether signatures of past pathogen exposure could be identified by cataloging public T cell receptors. A later genetic analysis used genome-wide SNP genotypes for about 60% of the roughly 700 donors, treating that subset as a discovery cohort. Among 398 genotyped donors of the cohort, an average of 235,054 unique TCR beta nucleotide sequences were sequenced per donor, roughly a sixth of them non-productive. Typing coverage differed by locus: A, B, C, DRB1 and DQB1 were typed in roughly 629-630 donors, DQA1 in 500 to 550, DPA1 in nearly 610, and DPB1 in about 450. Using immunosequencing, the study profiled T cell repertoires from 500 to 800 subjects and related those repertoires to cytomegalovirus serostatus. Study-wide findings and limitations: This cohort had only TCR beta chains sequenced, and the lack of alpha or paired-chain data limited which features could be detected. A later analysis associated 15,000 to 20,000 TCR beta sequences with specific HLA alleles at a false discovery rate of 0.05. Correlated functional status among segregating V segments might reflect linkage disequilibrium, but an unknown experimental factor could not be ruled out. Some 16 rarely observed V segments, including chromosome 9 orphons, were excluded from the earlier analysis of approximately 500 of the donors because counts were too low. In vitro tests confirmed that a few of the cytomegalovirus-associated TCR beta chains recognize cytomegalovirus antigens. The sequencing pipeline was judged likely to have produced a cluster of highly shared sequence variants as a technical artifact. Immune exposure information for the cohort was limited to CMV serostatus. According to a later analysis, most CMV-associated TCR beta chains appeared to be HLA-restricted, and the HLA associations seemed to be driven largely by CMV exposure. In a later genetic analysis, a missense DCLRE1C variant was associated with V-gene and J-gene trimming of TCR beta chains, and the association was replicated in an independent cohort. A later analysis found that HLA-associated TCR beta chains were more clonally expanded and had lower generation probabilities than equally common non-associated chains. When HLA alleles, especially DR and DQ, strongly co-occurred, attributing TCR associations to individual alleles was difficult. The authors suggested that the approach could potentially be extended to other disease states and immunological phenotypes. Across donors, most TCR sequences were observed very rarely, whereas some public TCRs were present in many individuals. Some IMGT-functional V segments, including TRBV6-2 and TRBV6-3, could not be distinguished by the 87-base-pair reads and were therefore excluded. In a later analysis, the rate of TCR association differed among HLA loci, with DRB1 alleles having the most associated TCRs and HLA-C alleles having the fewest. The classifier was reported to diagnose cytomegalovirus status with high specificity and sensitivity in both the original and validation cohorts. According to a later genetic analysis, donors in an Asian-associated ancestry cluster had fewer N-insertions in productive TCRs than the approximately 700-donor mean. In an earlier analysis of fewer than 700 of the donors, most TCR beta V segments appeared in productive rearrangements about 90% or about 30% of the time, broadly matching IMGT annotations. According to a later analysis, parvovirus B19, influenza, CMV and Epstein-Barr virus appeared linked to several top co-occurrence clusters. Because HLA typing was unavailable for some donors at each locus, only the typed subset was used in association tests. The study listed approximately 160 TCR beta chains as associated with cytomegalovirus. Presence/absence analyses assumed roughly uniform sequencing depth across donors, an assumption that may not hold. A further reported finding was that TCR beta sequences accurately predicted the HLA-A and HLA-B alleles for most subjects in the first cohort.

Measured from the cysteine to the phenylalanine, the CDR3 is 13 residues long. The only DNA kept is the CDR3, 39 bases in frame from the first base. At the junction V is shortened by 4 bases and J by 6 bases, with 10 bases in between. Based on the germline V gene, the CDR1 and CDR2 sequences are SGHAT and FQNNGV. On this clone: The antigen it recognizes is unknown. Base quality data are lacking; no much larger clone is found one base away.

Libraries were made using the immunoSEQ multiplex PCR assay. A mixture of 60 forward primers for TCR Vbeta segments and 13 reverse primers for TCR Jbeta segments was used in the multiplex PCR. A multiplex PCR assay on genomic DNA amplified the CDR3 region of rearranged TCR beta genes. The amplified TCR beta libraries were sequenced on the Illumina HiSeq System as 87-base-pair reads. As for how the authors treated the data: A later analysis tallied tens of millions of unique TCR beta chains across the 666 repertoires, and roughly 11 million of those chains were shared by two or more donors. Raw reads were error-corrected and collapsed into unique sequences by a nearest-neighbor algorithm in which closely related sequences were merged to remove PCR and sequencing errors. To assign V, D and J gene segments, CDR3 sequences were aligned to IMGT reference sequences. For a sequence to be retained, a match of at least six nucleotides was required to both a V gene segment and a J gene segment. A rearrangement counted as productive if the CDR3 had no stop codons and remained in frame with V and J, and every other rearrangement counted as non-productive. CDR3 was defined by IMGT convention, running from the second conserved V-encoded cysteine to the conserved J-encoded phenylalanine. The earlier analysis of about 610 of the donors excluded sequences that lacked an unambiguous match to a single V gene segment. In an earlier analysis of approximately 610 of the donors, V segments were called functional above 56.7% productive rearrangements and were called segregating when the between-donor standard deviation exceeded 5%. A statistical classification framework was built to diagnose cytomegalovirus status from the catalog of TCR beta chain sequences. A later analysis assigned V and J genes by comparing TCR nucleotide sequences with IMGT/GENE-DB human TR gene sequences. Using the TCRdist pipeline, a later analysis assigned CDR3 sequences along with most-parsimonious VDJ recombination scenarios. A later analysis defined each TCR beta chain by its CDR3 amino acid sequence plus V-gene family, and excluded reads lacking a unique V-gene family. As a way to deal with suspected cross-contamination and a sequencing artifact, a later analysis dropped hundreds of nucleotide sequences that were highly shared and had low generation probability. A later analysis calculated a clonal expansion index for each public chain from normalized within-repertoire ranks of inferred template counts. In a later analysis, generation probabilities were computed with a VDJ recombination model fitted to out-of-frame rearrangements, and the resulting probabilities were checked against IGoR. In a later analysis, hypergeometric tests were used to score TCR-TCR, TCR-HLA and TCR-CMV co-occurrence, with a repertoire-size bias correction applied to TCR pairs. A later analysis estimated false discovery rates by permuting HLA or CMV assignments 20 times. A later analysis grouped co-occurring TCRs with DBSCAN, adding TCRdist sequence similarity when clustering within HLA-allele-positive subsets. Co-occurrence clustering excluded repertoires with fewer than 30,000 or more than 120,000 public chains, plus five with anomalous nucleotide sharing. Not all clones reach the TCRdb copy of this immuneACCESS table, which keeps in-frame sequences only. Checked studies attribute under half of the gap to unresolved V genes and leave the rest unexplained. The V and J calls and the clone size are those of that table, but D and trimming were determined from the DNA. The sample table contains roughly 140,000 clones; only one count was recorded for 70% to 80% of them. Under 4% of the sample belongs to the ten largest clones.

The cohort consisted of hundreds of healthy bone marrow donors. All cohort members were sampled while nominally healthy, although unrecorded immune exposures were likely present. Of the roughly 630 cohort members, around 300 had a positive CMV serostatus and about 360 had a negative one, while no CMV serostatus was recorded for the donor. Each donor provided a peripheral blood sample, and peripheral blood mononuclear cells were used for TCR beta sequencing. Genomic DNA was extracted from the blood cell samples with the Qiagen DNeasy Blood Extraction Kit. The receptor was isolated from a human donor in good health. Rearrangement joined TRBV11-2 to TRBJ1-5; confidence is insufficient to name the D gene. The specimen was PBMCs. The bases are TGTGCCAGCAGCTGGGGAGTCGGTCAGCCCCAGCATTTT. This yields the protein CASSWGVGQPQHF.